These 27 T cell receptor beta chains came from one sample sequenced in a study of cytomegalovirus exposure and HLA in healthy donors. It was with 60 Vbeta and 13 Jbeta primers that the PCR ran. Some clones are missing from TCRdb's copy, which holds only in-frame ones; the method was immunoSEQ multiplex PCR. The sample includes roughly 180,000 clones, around 82% seen only once; the top ten take around 14%. The specimen sequenced was PBMCs. The source is a woman aged 50 to 65 in good health and CMV-seropositive.

The V call is TRBV4-1, the J call TRBJ1-4; D remains ambiguous. Germline V gives CDR1 MGHRA, CDR2 YSYEKL. The CDR3 loop spans 15 amino acids. V was cut by 1 base and J by 4 bases, with 10 bases left in between. In nucleotides, the CDR3 is TGCGCCAGCAGCCAAGGTGGCAGATTTAATGAAAAACTGTTTTTT. Its translation: CASSQGGRFNEKLFF.

The chain joins TRBV7-3 to TRBJ1-1, with D possibly being TRBD1 (5 bases). Germline V gene sequence: CDR1 SGHTA, CDR2 FQGTGA. The CDR3 is 13 residues long. V dropped 1 base and J dropped 10 bases, with 13 bases sitting between them. The CDR3: CASSLRWGERAFF. Written as DNA, the CDR3 is TGTGCCAGCAGCTTAAGGTGGGGGGAGAGAGCTTTCTTT.

The chain couples TRBV11-2 to TRBJ1-4, with 7 bases identical to TRBD1. Trimming at V came to 4 bases and at J to 11 bases, leaving 16 bases not matched to a gene. The CDR3 covers 16 residues. CDR1 SGHAT and CDR2 FQNNGV come from the germline V gene. CDR3 sequence (DNA): TGTGCCAGCAGCTCGGGCCGACAGGGCGAGGGTGGGAAACTGTTTTTT. This sequence encodes CASSSGRQGEGGKLFF. Full variable domain (remainder filled in from reference TRBV11-2 and TRBJ1-4): EAGVAQSPRYKIIEKRQSVAFWCNPISGHATLYWYQQILGQGPKLLIQFQNNGVVDDSQLPKDRFSAERLKGVDSTLKIQPAKLEDSAVYLCASSSGRQGEGGKLFFGSGTQLSVL.

This clone was seen only a few times. The chain carries TRBV28 and TRBJ2-2; tentatively, D is TRBD1 (5 bases). V dropped 7 bases and J dropped 5 bases, with 11 bases sitting between them. Per the germline V gene, CDR1 is MDHEN and CDR2 is SYDVKM. The CDR3 is 13 amino acids. The CDR3 sequence is CASILRQTGELFF. Written as DNA, the CDR3 is TGTGCCAGCATCCTCCGACAGACCGGGGAGCTGTTTTTT. The entire variable domain, with the rest obtained from reference TRBV28 and TRBJ2-2, is as follows: DVKVTQSSRYLVKRTGEKVFLECVQDMDHENMFWYRQDPGLGLRLIYFSYDVKMKEKGDIPEGYSVSREKKERFSLILESASTNQTSMYLCASILRQTGELFFGEGSRLTVL.

CDR3 bases: TGTGCCAGCAGCTTAGTCCGGACAGGGCTGAACACTGAAGCTTTCTTT. Translating it yields CASSLVRTGLNTEAFF. The rearrangement links TRBV11-2 to TRBJ1-1; 8 nucleotides agree with TRBD1. Germline-derived CDR1 and CDR2 are SGHAT and FQNNGV. The ends lost 1 base at V and 0 bases at J; junction bases unmatched: 4. This CDR3 is built from 16 residues. Combining the CDR3 with reference TRBV11-2 and TRBJ1-1 gives the whole variable domain EAGVAQSPRYKIIEKRQSVAFWCNPISGHATLYWYQQILGQGPKLLIQFQNNGVVDDSQLPKDRFSAERLKGVDSTLKIQPAKLEDSAVYLCASSLVRTGLNTEAFFGQGTRLTVV.

The chain employs TRBV19 and TRBJ1-2, with TRBD1 identical over 8 bases. This CDR3 contains 15 residues. After removal of 6 bases from V and 1 base from J, the junction contained 7 bases not matched to a gene. Per germline, CDR1 LNHDA and CDR2 SQIVND (reference sequence). Here the CDR3 DNA reads TGTGCCAGTAGCCTCGGGACAGGAGTTAACTATGGCTACACCTTC. This sequence encodes CASSLGTGVNYGYTF. The full variable domain, completed using reference TRBV19 and TRBJ1-2, is DGGITQSPKYLFRKEGQNVTLSCEQNLNHDAMYWYRQDPGQGLRLIYYSQIVNDFQKGDIAEGYSVSREKKESFPLTVTSAQKNPTAFYLCASSLGTGVNYGYTFGSGTRLTVV.

The chain recombines TRBV6-1 with TRBJ2-1; D is perhaps TRBD2 (6 bases). The V and J ends lost 2 bases and 7 bases respectively, with 9 bases between them. The length of the CDR3 is 13 residues. From germline, CDR1 is MNHNS and CDR2 SASEGT. CDR3 sequence reads: CASSEWRENEQFF. Here the CDR3 DNA reads TGTGCCAGCAGTGAATGGAGGGAAAATGAGCAGTTCTTC.

The chain joins TRBV6-1 to TRBJ2-7; the match to TRBD2 covers 10 bases. The CDR3 sequence is 15 residues long. The junction had 10 bases not matched to a gene; V was cut back by 7 bases and J by 4 bases. The V gene's germline CDR1 is MNHNS and CDR2 SASEGT. The CDR3 sequence: CASTLGAGGRYEQYF. The DNA of the CDR3 is TGTGCCAGCACCCTGGGAGCGGGGGGGCGGTACGAGCAGTACTTC.

This clone occurred a few times. The rearrangement joins TRBV6-1 to TRBJ2-7, with D possibly matching TRBD1 (5 bases). The CDR3 covers 15 residues. Trimming removed 7 bases from V and 1 base from J, with 17 bases in between. Germline V CDR1 and CDR2: MNHNS, SASEGT. The CDR3: CASNTGSRRSYEQYF. The CDR3 bases are TGTGCCAGCAATACAGGTTCCCGCCGATCCTACGAGCAGTACTTC.

The V call is TRBV19, the J call TRBJ1-2, with D maybe TRBD1 (6 bases). The CDR3 has 12 amino acids. Trimming shortened V by 6 bases and J by 8 bases, and 13 bases separated the two germline ends. CDR1 is LNHDA and CDR2 is SQIVND in the germline V gene (reference sequence). CDR3 sequence (DNA): TGTGCCAGTAGCACCAGGGGAATCGGCTACACCTTC. Its protein is CASSTRGIGYTF.

V and J are TRBV10-2 and TRBJ1-2; no reliable D call. The CDR3 consists of 16 residues. Germline CDR1 is WSHSY and CDR2 is SAAADI. Trimming took 0 bases from V and 0 from J, leaving 11 bases between them. The CDR3 DNA reads TGCGCCAGCAGTGAGTCCACAGCGGAAGCTAACTATGGCTACACCTTC. Its translation: CASSESTAEANYGYTF.

This clone was observed a handful of times. The J gene is TRBJ2-3, the V gene TRBV5-4; the match to TRBD2 covers 10 bases. V trimming: 3 bases; J trimming: 4 bases; junction bases outside the gene matches: 8. The CDR3 totals 16 residues. Germline values: CDR1 SGHNT, CDR2 YYREEE (reference sequence). This CDR3 reads CASSSLERGGADTQYF. In DNA, the CDR3 is TGTGCCAGCAGCTCACTCGAGCGGGGGGGCGCAGATACGCAGTATTTT.

A word on this clone: Other nucleotide sequences from this sample produce the same CDR3. The chain is built from TRBV9 and TRBJ2-2; the match to TRBD1 covers 8 bases. Trimming took 4 bases from V and 5 from J; bases not matched to a gene: 4. The CDR3 consists of 14 residues. The germline CDR1 and CDR2 sequences are SGDLS and YYNGEE. CDR3 sequence reads: CASSSRTGTGELFF. DNA for the CDR3: TGTGCCAGCAGCTCCCGGACAGGGACCGGGGAGCTGTTTTTT. The complete variable domain, with remaining parts taken from reference TRBV9 and TRBJ2-2, reads DSGVTQTPKHLITATGQRVTLRCSPRSGDLSVYWYQQSLDQGLQFLIQYYNGEERAKGNILERFSAQQFPDLHSELNLSSLELGDSALYFCASSSRTGTGELFFGEGSRLTVL.

V and J are TRBV5-1 and TRBJ1-5; D ambiguous. The V gene's germline CDR1 is SGHRS and CDR2 YFSETQ. This CDR3 is built from 15 residues. V was cut by 0 bases and J by 5 bases, with 12 bases left in between. The DNA for the CDR3 is TGCGCCAGCAGCTTGGGAAGCGGATCAGATCAGCCCCAGCATTTT. This gives the protein CASSLGSGSDQPQHF.

The V call is TRBV9, the J call TRBJ1-6; 7 nucleotides line up with TRBD1. Per the germline V gene, CDR1 is SGDLS and CDR2 is YYNGEE. Losses at the gene ends were 2 bases for V and 9 bases for J; bases not matched to a gene: 14. CDR3 length: 17 residues. CDR3 sequence reads: CASSVSSGDRDSSPLHF. CDR3 nucleotide sequence: TGTGCCAGCAGCGTCTCCTCGGGAGACAGGGATTCTTCACCCCTCCACTTT.

This rearrangement joins TRBV11-1 to TRBJ1-6; D unresolved. Germline lookup yields CDR1 SGHAT and CDR2 FQDESV (reference sequence). This CDR3 is built from 15 residues. Trimming took off 1 base at V and 10 bases at J, with 14 bases between the two ends. The CDR3 loop is CASSLGGEFKSPLHF. In nucleotides, the CDR3 is TGTGCCAGCAGCTTAGGGGGAGAATTCAAGTCACCCCTCCACTTT. Complete variable domain (other parts from reference TRBV11-1 and TRBJ1-6): EAEVAQSPRYKITEKSQAVAFWCDPISGHATLYWYRQILGQGPELLVQFQDESVVDDSQLPKDRFSAERLKGVDSTLKIQPAELGDSAMYLCASSLGGEFKSPLHFGNGTRLTVT.

This clone is a singleton in its sample. This chain joins TRBV5-1 and TRBJ2-2, with TRBD1 as a possible D gene (5 bases). Trimming stripped 1 base from V and 7 bases from J, with 8 bases between. The CDR3 is made up of 13 amino acids. Germline CDR1 reads SGHRS; CDR2 reads YFSETQ. CDR3 in amino acids: CASSLRGNGELFF. The CDR3 nucleotides are TGCGCCAGCAGCTTGAGGGGTAACGGGGAGCTGTTTTTT.

Only a few counts were recorded for this clone. The chain uses TRBV10-3 and TRBJ2-1; 10 bases align to TRBD1. J was trimmed by 2 bases and V by 6 bases; bases with no gene match: 4. CDR3 length: 15 amino acids. CDR1 is ENHRY and CDR2 is SYGVKD in the germline V gene. The DNA of the CDR3 is TGTGCCATCAGCGCCGGGACAGGGGCCTACAATGAGCAGTTCTTC. It encodes CAISAGTGAYNEQFF.

The gene calls are TRBV5-4 and TRBJ1-6, with D possibly being TRBD1 (5 bases). The CDR3 loop spans 15 amino acids. V lost 4 bases to trimming and J lost 7 bases, with 15 bases between them. Germline V gene lookup returns CDR1 SGHNT and CDR2 YYREEE (reference sequence). The CDR3, as DNA: TGTGCCAGCAGCGGGCACCCCGACAGAAATTCACCCCTCCACTTT. Translated, it gives CASSGHPDRNSPLHF.

The rearrangement links TRBV2 to TRBJ1-2, with 12 bases identical to TRBD1. Germline V CDR1 and CDR2: SNHLY, FYNNEI. V was pared by 6 bases and J by 4 bases, with 9 bases of the junction left unmatched. This CDR3 has 16 residues. The CDR3 DNA reads TGTGCCAGCAGCGAACGAGGGACAGGGGGCAGCTATGGCTACACCTTC. Translating it yields CASSERGTGGSYGYTF.

The chain is built from TRBV5-1 and TRBJ2-3; TRBD2 agrees at 12 bases. Looked up from germline, CDR1 is SGHRS and CDR2 is YFSETQ. V shed 8 bases, J shed 6 bases, and the junction held 10 bases outside the gene matches. The CDR3 spans 15 residues. This CDR3 is CASPRLAGAPDTQYF. The CDR3 nucleotides read TGCGCCAGTCCCCGACTAGCGGGGGCCCCTGATACGCAGTATTTT.

The chain is built from TRBV5-1 and TRBJ2-7; 7 bases are a match to TRBD1. Germline V gene data show CDR1 as SGHRS and CDR2 as YFSETQ. The CDR3 has 16 residues. Losses at the gene ends were 2 bases for V and 1 base for J; bases not matched to a gene: 9. CDR3 in amino acids: CASSFLQGRPSYEQYF. The CDR3 nucleotides are TGCGCCAGCAGCTTTCTACAGGGGCGACCTTCCTACGAGCAGTACTTC.

This clone was seen more than once but under ten times. The rearrangement links TRBV2 to TRBJ1-5; D possibly corresponds to TRBD1 (6 bases). Germline V gene data show CDR1 as SNHLY and CDR2 as FYNNEI. This CDR3 has 14 residues. V was cut by 4 bases and J by 5 bases, with 12 bases left in between. For the CDR3, the DNA is TGTGCCAGCAGTGTACAGGGCGTCGATCAGCCCCAGCATTTT. This encodes CASSVQGVDQPQHF. The entire variable domain, with the rest obtained from reference TRBV2 and TRBJ1-5, is as follows: EPEVTQTPSHQVTQMGQEVILRCVPISNHLYFYWYRQILGQKVEFLVSFYNNEISEKSEIFDDQFSVERPDGSNFTLKIRSTKLEDSAMYFCASSVQGVDQPQHFGDGTRLSIL.

The V call is TRBV11-2, the J call TRBJ1-2; D unresolved. The CDR3 is 12 amino acids. The V end was cut by 1 base, the J end by 8 bases, with 8 bases between. The germline V gene has CDR1 SGHAT and CDR2 FQNNGV. The CDR3 nucleotides read TGTGCCAGCAGCTTAGGAGGGAACGGCTACACCTTC. Translation gives CASSLGGNGYTF.

CDR3: CASSRGIAGGFSYNEQFF. The CDR3 DNA reads TGCGCCAGCAGCCGGGGAATTGCGGGGGGATTCTCCTACAATGAGCAGTTCTTC. The gene calls are TRBV4-1 and TRBJ2-1; 8 nucleotides agree with TRBD2. CDR1 and CDR2 (germline): MGHRA, YSYEKL. CDR3 length: 18 amino acids. Trimming removed 4 bases from V and 0 bases from J; junction bases left unmatched: 11.

The CDR3 reads CASSPQAGPIQQSKAFF. The DNA for the CDR3 is TGCGCCAGCAGCCCCCAGGCAGGGCCAATTCAACAGAGTAAAGCTTTCTTT. V and J are TRBV4-1 and TRBJ1-1, with D maybe TRBD1 (5 bases). CDR1 and CDR2 (germline): MGHRA, YSYEKL. The CDR3 covers 17 residues. Trimming removed 4 bases at V and 9 bases at J, with 27 bases between.

The rearrangement uses TRBV21-1 and TRBJ2-1; the DNA was not compared with TRBD1, the D call given in the table. TRBV21-1 is marked as a pseudogene. The CDR3 totals 16 residues. CDR3 region: CASTHGQQATYNEQFF. The DNA for the CDR3 is TGTGCCAGCACGCATGGACAGCAAGCGACTTACAATGAGCAGTTCTTC.